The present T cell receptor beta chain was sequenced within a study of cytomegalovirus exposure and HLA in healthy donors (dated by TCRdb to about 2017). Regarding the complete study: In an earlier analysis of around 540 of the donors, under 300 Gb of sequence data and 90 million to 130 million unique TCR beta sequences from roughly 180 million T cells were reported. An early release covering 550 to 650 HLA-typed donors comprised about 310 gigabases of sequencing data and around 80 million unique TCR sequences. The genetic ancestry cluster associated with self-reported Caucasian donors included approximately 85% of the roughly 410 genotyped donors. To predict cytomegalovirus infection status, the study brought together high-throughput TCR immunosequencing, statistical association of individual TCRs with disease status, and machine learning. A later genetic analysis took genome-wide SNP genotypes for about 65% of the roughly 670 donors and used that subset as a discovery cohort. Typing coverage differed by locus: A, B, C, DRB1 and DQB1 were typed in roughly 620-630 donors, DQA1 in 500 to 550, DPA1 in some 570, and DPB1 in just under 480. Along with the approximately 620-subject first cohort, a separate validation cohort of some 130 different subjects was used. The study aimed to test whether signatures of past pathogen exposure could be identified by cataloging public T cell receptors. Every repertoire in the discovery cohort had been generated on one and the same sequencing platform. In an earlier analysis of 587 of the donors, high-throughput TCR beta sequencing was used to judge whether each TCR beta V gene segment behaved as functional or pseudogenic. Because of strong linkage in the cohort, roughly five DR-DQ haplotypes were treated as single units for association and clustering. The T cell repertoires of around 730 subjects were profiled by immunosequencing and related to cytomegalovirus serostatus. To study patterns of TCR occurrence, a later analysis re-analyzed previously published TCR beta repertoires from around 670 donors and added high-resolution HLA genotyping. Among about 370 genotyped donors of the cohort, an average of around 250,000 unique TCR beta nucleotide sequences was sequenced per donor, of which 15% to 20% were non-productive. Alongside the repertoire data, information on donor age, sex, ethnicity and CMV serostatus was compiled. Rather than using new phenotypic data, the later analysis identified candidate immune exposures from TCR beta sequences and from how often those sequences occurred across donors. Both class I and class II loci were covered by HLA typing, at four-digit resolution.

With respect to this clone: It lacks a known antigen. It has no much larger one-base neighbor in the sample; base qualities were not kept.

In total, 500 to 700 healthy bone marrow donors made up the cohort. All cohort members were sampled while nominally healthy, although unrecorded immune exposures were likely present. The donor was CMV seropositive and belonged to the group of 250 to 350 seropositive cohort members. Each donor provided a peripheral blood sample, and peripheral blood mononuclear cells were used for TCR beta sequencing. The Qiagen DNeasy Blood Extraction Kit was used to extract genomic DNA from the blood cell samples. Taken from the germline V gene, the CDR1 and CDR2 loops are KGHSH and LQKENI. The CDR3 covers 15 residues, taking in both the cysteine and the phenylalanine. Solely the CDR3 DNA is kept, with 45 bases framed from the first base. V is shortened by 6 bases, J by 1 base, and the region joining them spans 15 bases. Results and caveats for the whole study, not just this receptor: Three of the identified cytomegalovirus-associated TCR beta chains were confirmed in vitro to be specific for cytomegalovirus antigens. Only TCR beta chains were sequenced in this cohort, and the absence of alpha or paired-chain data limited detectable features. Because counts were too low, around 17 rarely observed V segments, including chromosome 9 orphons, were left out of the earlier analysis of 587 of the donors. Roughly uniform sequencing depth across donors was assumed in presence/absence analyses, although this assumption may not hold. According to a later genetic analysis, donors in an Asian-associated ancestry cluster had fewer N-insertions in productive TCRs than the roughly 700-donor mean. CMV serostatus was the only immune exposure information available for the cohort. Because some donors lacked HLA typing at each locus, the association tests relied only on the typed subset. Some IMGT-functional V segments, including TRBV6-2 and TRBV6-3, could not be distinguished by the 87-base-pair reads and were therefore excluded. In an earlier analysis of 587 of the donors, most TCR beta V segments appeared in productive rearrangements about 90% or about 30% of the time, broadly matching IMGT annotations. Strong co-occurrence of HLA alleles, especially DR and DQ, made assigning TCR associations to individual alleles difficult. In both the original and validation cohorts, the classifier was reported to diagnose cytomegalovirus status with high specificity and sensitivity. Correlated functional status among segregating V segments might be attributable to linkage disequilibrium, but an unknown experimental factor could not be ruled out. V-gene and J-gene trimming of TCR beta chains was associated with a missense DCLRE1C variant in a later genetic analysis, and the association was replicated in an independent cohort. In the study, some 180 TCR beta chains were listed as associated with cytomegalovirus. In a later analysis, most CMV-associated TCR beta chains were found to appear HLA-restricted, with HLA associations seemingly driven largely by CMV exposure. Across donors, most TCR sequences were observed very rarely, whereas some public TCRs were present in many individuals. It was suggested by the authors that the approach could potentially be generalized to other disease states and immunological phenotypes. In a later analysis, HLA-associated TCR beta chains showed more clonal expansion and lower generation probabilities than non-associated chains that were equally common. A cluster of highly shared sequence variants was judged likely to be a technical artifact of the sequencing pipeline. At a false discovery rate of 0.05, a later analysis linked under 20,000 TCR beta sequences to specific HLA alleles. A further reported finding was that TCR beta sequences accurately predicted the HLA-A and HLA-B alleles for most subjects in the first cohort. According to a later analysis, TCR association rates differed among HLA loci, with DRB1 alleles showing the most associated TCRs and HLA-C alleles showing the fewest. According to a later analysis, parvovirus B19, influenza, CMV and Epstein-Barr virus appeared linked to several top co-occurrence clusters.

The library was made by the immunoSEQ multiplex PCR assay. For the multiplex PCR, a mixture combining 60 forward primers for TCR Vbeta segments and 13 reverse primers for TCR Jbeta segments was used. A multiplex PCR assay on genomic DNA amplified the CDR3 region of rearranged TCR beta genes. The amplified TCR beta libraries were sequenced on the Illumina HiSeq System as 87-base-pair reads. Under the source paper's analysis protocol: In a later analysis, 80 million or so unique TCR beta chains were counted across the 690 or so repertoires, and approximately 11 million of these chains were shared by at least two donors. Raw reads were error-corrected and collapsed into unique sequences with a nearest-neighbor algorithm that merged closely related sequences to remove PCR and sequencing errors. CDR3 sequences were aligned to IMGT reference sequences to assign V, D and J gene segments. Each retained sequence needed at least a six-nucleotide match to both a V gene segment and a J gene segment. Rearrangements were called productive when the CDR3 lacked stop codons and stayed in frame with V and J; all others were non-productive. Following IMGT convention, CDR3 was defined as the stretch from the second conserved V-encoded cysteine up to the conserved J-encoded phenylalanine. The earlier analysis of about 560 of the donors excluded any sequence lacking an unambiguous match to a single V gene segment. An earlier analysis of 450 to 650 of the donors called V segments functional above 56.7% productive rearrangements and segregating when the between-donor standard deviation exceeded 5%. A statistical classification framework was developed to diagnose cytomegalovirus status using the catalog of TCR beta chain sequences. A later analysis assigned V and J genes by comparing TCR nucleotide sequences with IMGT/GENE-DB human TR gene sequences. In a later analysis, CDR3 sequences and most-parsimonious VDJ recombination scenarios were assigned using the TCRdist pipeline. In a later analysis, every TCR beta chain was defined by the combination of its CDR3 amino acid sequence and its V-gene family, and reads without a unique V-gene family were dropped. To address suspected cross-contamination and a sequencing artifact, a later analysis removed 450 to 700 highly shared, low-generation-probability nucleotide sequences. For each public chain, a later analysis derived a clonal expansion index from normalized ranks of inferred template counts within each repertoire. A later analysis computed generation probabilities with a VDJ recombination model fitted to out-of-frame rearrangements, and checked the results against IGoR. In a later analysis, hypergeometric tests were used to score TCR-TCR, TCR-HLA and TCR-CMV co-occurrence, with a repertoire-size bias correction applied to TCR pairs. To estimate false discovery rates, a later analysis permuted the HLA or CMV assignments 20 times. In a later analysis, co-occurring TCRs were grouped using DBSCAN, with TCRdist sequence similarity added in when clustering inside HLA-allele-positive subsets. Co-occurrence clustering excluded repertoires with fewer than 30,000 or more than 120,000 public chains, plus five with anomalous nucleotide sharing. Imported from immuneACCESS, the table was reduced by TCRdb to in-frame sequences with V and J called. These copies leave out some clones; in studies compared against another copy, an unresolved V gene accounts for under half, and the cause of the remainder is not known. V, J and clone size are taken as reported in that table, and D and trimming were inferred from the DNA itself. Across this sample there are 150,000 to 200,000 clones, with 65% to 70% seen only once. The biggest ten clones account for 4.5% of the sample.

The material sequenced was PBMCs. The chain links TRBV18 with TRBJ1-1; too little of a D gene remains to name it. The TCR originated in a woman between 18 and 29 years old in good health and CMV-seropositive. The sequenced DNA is TGTGCCAGCTCTCCGGTCGATAATAGGAACACTGAAGCTTTCTTT. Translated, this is CASSPVDNRNTEAFF.